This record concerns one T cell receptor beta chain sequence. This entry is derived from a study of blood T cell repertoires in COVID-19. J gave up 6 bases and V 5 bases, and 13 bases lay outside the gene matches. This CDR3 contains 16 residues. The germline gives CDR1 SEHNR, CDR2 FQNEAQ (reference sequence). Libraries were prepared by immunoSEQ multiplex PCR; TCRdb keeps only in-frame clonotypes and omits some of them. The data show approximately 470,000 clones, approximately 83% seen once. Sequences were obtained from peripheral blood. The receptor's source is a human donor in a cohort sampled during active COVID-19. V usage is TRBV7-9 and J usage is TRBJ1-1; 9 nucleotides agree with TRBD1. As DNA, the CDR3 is TGTGCCAGCAGCAGACAGGGGGTACGGATAGGGGCTGAAGCTTTCTTT. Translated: CASSRQGVRIGAEAFF.